The 17 T cell receptor beta chains presented below share a single source sample, sequenced in a study of identical twins. TCRdb ran MiXCR on the 5' RACE reads and lists one entry per CDR3 protein. The sample carries roughly 540,000 distinct CDR3 sequences, 20% to 25% recorded once. The sample also formed part of further work on T cells expressing NK-cell markers.

Specimen: CD4+ T cells sorted from blood. The receptor set was obtained from a woman between 18 and 29 years old in good health.

This clonotype was counted at least ten times. The genes are TRBV2 and TRBJ1-1; 11 positions agree with TRBD1. The CDR3 covers 14 residues. Germline V CDR1 and CDR2: SNHLY, FYNNEI. J gave up 5 bases and V 6 bases, and 5 bases lay outside the gene matches. CDR3 loop: CASRDRGRETEAFF. The CDR3 DNA reads TGTGCCAGCAGGGACAGGGGGCGGGAAACTGAAGCTTTCTTT.

A note on this clonotype: As the CDR3 is not closed by the conserved phenylalanine or tryptophan, this likely results from a read error. The chain has TRBV12-3 or TRBV12-4 and TRBJ1-2, with no clear D. The CDR3 covers 12 residues. V was clipped by 5 bases and J by 7 bases, with 11 bases between them. Written as DNA, the CDR3 is TGTGCCAGCAGTGTCCCTTGGGGTGGCTACACCTAC. Translation gives CASSVPWGGYTY.

The sample holds many counts of this clonotype. The gene calls are TRBV20-1 and TRBJ2-7; TRBD1 or TRBD2 may be the D gene (7 bases each). Between the trimmed V and J ends, which lost 5 bases and 3 bases, there was a span of 17 bases. The CDR3 spans 14 residues. The V gene's germline CDR1 is DFQATT and CDR2 SNEGSKA (reference sequence). The DNA of the CDR3 is TGCAGTGCTTCACGGGGGGACAGAAGCTACGAGCAGTACTTC. Protein product: CSASRGDRSYEQYF.

The rearrangement links TRBV21-1 to TRBJ1-6; the table calls TRBD1, which could not be checked here. TRBV21-1 is classified as a pseudogene. CDR3 size: 12 residues. CDR3 sequence reads: CASRTVNSPLHF. DNA of the CDR3: TGTGCCAGCAGGACAGTGAATTCACCCCTCCACTTT.

This clonotype showed up many times. The chain is built from TRBV6-5 and TRBJ1-1; D possibly corresponds to TRBD1 (6 bases). The ends were cut back, 0 bases at V and 5 bases at J, with 7 bases in the middle. Germline V gene sequence: CDR1 MNHEY, CDR2 SVGAGI. The CDR3 totals 13 residues. In DNA form, the CDR3 reads TGTGCCAGCAGTTACTCGAGGGGGACTGAAGCTTTCTTT. Translation gives CASSYSRGTEAFF.

DNA for the CDR3: TGTGCCAGCAGCGCCACCACCTTC. It specifies CASSATTF. The chain joins TRBV2 to TRBJ1-2, with D uncertain. The CDR3 contains 8 residues. The V gene's germline CDR1 is SNHLY and CDR2 FYNNEI. V shed 6 bases and J shed 13 bases, with 6 bases lying between them.

V is TRBV7-2 and J is TRBJ2-7; D might be TRBD1 (6 bases). V lost 5 bases, J lost 6 bases, and 23 bases lay in between. The CDR3 runs to 16 residues. CDR1 SGHTA and CDR2 FQGNSA come from the germline V gene. The CDR3 sequence is CASSAPLMDRDTEQYF. In DNA, the CDR3 is TGTGCCAGCAGCGCGCCGCTCATGGACAGAGACACCGAGCAGTACTTC. The full variable domain, rest sourced from reference TRBV7-2 and TRBJ2-7, is GAGVSQSPSNKVTEKGKDVELRCDPISGHTALYWYRQSLGQGLEFLIYFQGNSAPDKSGLPSDRFSAERTGGSVSTLTIQRTQQEDSAVYLCASSAPLMDRDTEQYFGPGTRLTVT.

The CDR3 bases are TGTGCCAGCAGTTTCGTGGCAGGGAAAAATCAGCCCCAGCATTTT. It is translated as CASSFVAGKNQPQHF. V gene TRBV12-3 or TRBV12-4 combines with J gene TRBJ1-5; D may be TRBD1 (5 bases). There are 15 residues in the CDR3. The germline V and J ends were trimmed by 3 bases and 4 bases, with 13 bases remaining between them.

There are a few counts of this clonotype. The chain links TRBV4-2 to TRBJ2-3; D is possibly TRBD1 or TRBD2 (6 bases each). Per the germline V gene, CDR1 is LGHNA and CDR2 is YNFKEQ. The CDR3 extends over 14 amino acids. V gave up 0 bases and J gave up 9 bases, with 13 bases separating them. CDR3 nucleotides: TGTGCCAGCAGCCAAGACTGGGGGGCGGGCACGCAGTATTTT. Translation: CASSQDWGAGTQYF.

This chain uses TRBV7-8 with TRBJ1-2, with a possible D match to TRBD1 (6 bases). The germline V gene has CDR1 SGHVS and CDR2 FQNEAQ. CDR3 length: 18 residues. Trimming removed 4 bases from V and 0 bases from J, with 21 bases in between. The CDR3 reads CASSSQFDRSASNYGYTF. The CDR3 region has the DNA TGTGCCAGCAGCTCGCAATTCGACAGGTCGGCCTCTAACTATGGCTACACCTTC.

This clonotype turned up a few times. The chain uses TRBV6-2 or TRBV6-3 and TRBJ1-5; a weak D match, TRBD1 (5 bases). The CDR3 spans 14 residues. The germline V gene has CDR1 MNHEY and CDR2 SVGEGT. V gave up 7 bases and J gave up 3 bases, with 13 bases separating them. The CDR3 DNA is TGTGCCAGCAATGAGGGGATCTTCAATCAGCCCCAGCATTTT. Translated: CASNEGIFNQPQHF.

This clonotype was observed a few times. The chain combines TRBV7-6 with TRBJ1-1; possibly TRBD1 for D (6 bases). This CDR3 is 15 amino acids long. Germline-derived CDR1 and CDR2 are SGHVS and FNYEAQ. The V and J ends lost 1 base and 6 bases respectively, with 15 bases between them. The CDR3 loop is CASSLEWTGGAEAFF. The CDR3 DNA follows: TGTGCCAGCAGCTTAGAGTGGACGGGGGGCGCTGAAGCTTTCTTT.

This clonotype was found many times. J is TRBJ2-3 and V is TRBV7-9; D is unresolved. Germline CDR1 reads SEHNR; CDR2 reads FQNEAQ (reference sequence). The length of the CDR3 is 13 residues. V dropped 1 base and J dropped 3 bases, with 5 bases sitting between them. CDR3 coding DNA: TGTGCCAGCAGCTTAGGACTTACAGATACGCAGTATTTT. Translation gives CASSLGLTDTQYF.

J is TRBJ2-4 and V is TRBV7-9; the D gene is possibly TRBD2 (5 bases). This CDR3 contains 15 residues. The V gene's germline CDR1 is SEHNR and CDR2 FQNEAQ (reference sequence). V was shortened by 5 bases and J by 7 bases, with 18 bases between the two germline ends. DNA for the CDR3: TGTGCCAGCAGCCGTGGCCTAGCTTTTAGGAACATTCAGTACTTC. This sequence encodes CASSRGLAFRNIQYF.

The V and J genes are TRBV5-1 and TRBJ2-2, with 9 bases fitting TRBD1. Trimming cost V 1 base and J 5 bases; bases outside gene matches: 3. Germline CDR1 reads SGHRS; CDR2 reads YFSETQ. This CDR3 region has 15 residues. CDR3 sequence (DNA): TGCGCCAGCAGCTTGTACGGACAGGGGACCGGGGAGCTGTTTTTT. This sequence encodes CASSLYGQGTGELFF. The entire variable domain, with the rest obtained from reference TRBV5-1 and TRBJ2-2, is as follows: KAGVTQTPRYLIKTRGQQVTLSCSPISGHRSVSWYQQTPGQGLQFLFEYFSETQRNKGNFPGRFSGRQFSNSRSEMNVSTLELGDSALYLCASSLYGQGTGELFFGEGSRLTVL.

This clonotype was recorded once. The gene calls are TRBV5-1 and TRBJ2-2; D perhaps matches TRBD1 (6 bases). CDR1 SGHRS and CDR2 YFSETQ come from the germline V gene. The CDR3 length is 18 residues. The V end was cut by 3 bases, the J end by 0 bases, with 18 bases between. In DNA form, the CDR3 reads TGCGCCAGCAGCTGGGGGCTCGGGACAAGATCGAACACCGGGGAGCTGTTTTTT. Protein product: CASSWGLGTRSNTGELFF.

This clonotype was recorded a few times. This sequence joins TRBV6-5 and TRBJ2-1; perhaps TRBD1 as D (5 bases). The CDR3 spans 14 residues. CDR1 is MNHEY, CDR2 SVGAGI, per germline. With 0 bases removed from V and 9 bases from J, the gap between germline ends came to 12 bases. The CDR3 DNA reads as TGTGCCAGCAGTTACTCCACCAGGGCTGTTGAGCAGTTCTTC. Translating gives CASSYSTRAVEQFF.